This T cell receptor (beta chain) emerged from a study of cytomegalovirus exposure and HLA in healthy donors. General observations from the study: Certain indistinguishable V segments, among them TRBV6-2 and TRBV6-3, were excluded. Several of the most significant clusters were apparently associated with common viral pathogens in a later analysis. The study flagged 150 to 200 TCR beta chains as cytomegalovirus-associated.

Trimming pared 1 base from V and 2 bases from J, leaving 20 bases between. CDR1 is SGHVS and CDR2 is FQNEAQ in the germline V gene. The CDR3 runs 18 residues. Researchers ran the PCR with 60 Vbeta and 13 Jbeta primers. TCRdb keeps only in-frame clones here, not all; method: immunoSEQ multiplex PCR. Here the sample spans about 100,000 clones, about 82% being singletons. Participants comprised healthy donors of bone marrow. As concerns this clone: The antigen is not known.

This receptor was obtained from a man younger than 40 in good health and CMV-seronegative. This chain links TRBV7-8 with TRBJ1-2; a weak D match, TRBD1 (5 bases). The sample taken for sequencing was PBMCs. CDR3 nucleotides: TGTGCCAGCAGCTTAGTGGGAGGGACCCGGAGGGGCAACTATGGCTACACCTTC. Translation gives CASSLVGGTRRGNYGYTF. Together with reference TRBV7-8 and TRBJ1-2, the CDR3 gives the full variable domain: GAGVSQSPRYKVAKRGQDVALRCDPISGHVSLFWYQQALGQGPEFLTYFQNEAQLDKSGLPSDRFFAERPEGSVSTLKIQRTQQEDSAVYLCASSLVGGTRRGNYGYTFGSGTRLTVV.